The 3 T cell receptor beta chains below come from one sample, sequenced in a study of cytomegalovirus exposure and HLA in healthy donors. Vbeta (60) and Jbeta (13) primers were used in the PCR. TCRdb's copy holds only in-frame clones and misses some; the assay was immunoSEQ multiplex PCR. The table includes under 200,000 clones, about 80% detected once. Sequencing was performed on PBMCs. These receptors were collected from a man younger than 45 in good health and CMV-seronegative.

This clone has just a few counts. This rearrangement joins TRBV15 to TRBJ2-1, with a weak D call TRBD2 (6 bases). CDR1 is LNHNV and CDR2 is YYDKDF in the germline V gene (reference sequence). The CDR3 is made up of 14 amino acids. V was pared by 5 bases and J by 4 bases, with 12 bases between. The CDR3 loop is CATSEWEAYNEQFF. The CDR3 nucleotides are TGTGCCACCAGCGAGTGGGAGGCGTACAATGAGCAGTTCTTC.

In DNA, the CDR3 is TGCGCCAGCAGCTCCCCTTTTGAAGCGGGAACCACCTACGAGCAGTACTTC. Its protein product is CASSSPFEAGTTYEQYF. The V gene is TRBV5-1, the J gene TRBJ2-7, with TRBD2 matching over 7 bases. The germline CDR1 and CDR2 sequences are SGHRS and YFSETQ. Trimming cost V 3 bases and J 2 bases; bases outside gene matches: 14. CDR3 size: 17 residues.

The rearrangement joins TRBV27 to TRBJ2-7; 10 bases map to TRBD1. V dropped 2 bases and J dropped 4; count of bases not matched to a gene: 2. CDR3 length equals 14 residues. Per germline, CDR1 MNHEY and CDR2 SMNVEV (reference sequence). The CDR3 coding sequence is TGTGCCAGCAGTTTAGCGGGACAGGGGTACGAGCAGTACTTC. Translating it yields CASSLAGQGYEQYF.